These 10 T cell receptor beta chains were all obtained from the same sample, sequenced in a study of human T cells and chemical hapten exposure. TCRdb re-derived calls from the 5' RACE reads in MiXCR, one entry per CDR3 protein. Found here are about 110,000 distinct CDR3 sequences, 19% of them singletons; the top ten hold around 2.8%. It was from unfractionated whole blood that total RNA was extracted. The receptors stem from a human donor in good health.

V is TRBV5-1 and J is TRBJ1-4, with a weak D call TRBD1 (6 bases). The germline V and J ends were trimmed by 2 bases and 0 bases, with 11 bases remaining between them. The CDR3 is 16 amino acids. Germline V gene sequence: CDR1 SGHRS, CDR2 YFSETQ. CDR3 amino acids: CASSFSDSPTNEKLFF. The CDR3 DNA sequence: TGCGCCAGCAGCTTCTCGGACAGCCCAACTAATGAAAAACTGTTTTTT.

V and J are TRBV20-1 and TRBJ2-7; D may be TRBD1 or TRBD2 (5 bases each). CDR1 DFQATT and CDR2 SNEGSKA come from the germline V gene (reference sequence). The CDR3 length is 16 residues. The V end was cut by 1 base, the J end by 3 bases, with 19 bases between. Here the CDR3 DNA reads TGCAGTGCTAGAGTTGAACCGGGACGGATAGTCTACGAGCAGTACTTC. It yields the protein CSARVEPGRIVYEQYF.

The chain recombines TRBV29-1 with TRBJ2-1, with no clear D. The germline V gene has CDR1 SQVTM and CDR2 ANQGSEA. V was pared by 7 bases and J by 4 bases, with 14 bases between. The CDR3 loop spans 13 amino acids. The CDR3 loop reads CSASIQMYNEQFF. The CDR3 bases are TGCAGCGCGTCAATACAGATGTACAATGAGCAGTTCTTC.

This clonotype has ten or more counts. The chain is built from TRBV9 and TRBJ1-1, with unresolved D. CDR3 length: 13 amino acids. The V end lost 3 bases, the J end lost 0 bases, and 6 bases lay between the germline ends. Per the germline V gene, CDR1 is SGDLS and CDR2 is YYNGEE. The CDR3, as DNA: TGTGCCAGCAGCGCCTTCCTGAACACTGAAGCTTTCTTT. Amino acid sequence: CASSAFLNTEAFF.

As for this clonotype: Likely a read error: the CDR3 ends without its conserved phenylalanine or tryptophan. V usage is TRBV28 and J usage is TRBJ2-7, with 10 bases identical to TRBD1. Germline assignment: CDR1 MDHEN and CDR2 SYDVKM. V gave up 2 bases and J gave up 5 bases; unmatched junction bases: 6. The CDR3 is 15 amino acids. CDR3 loop: CASSLGTGEVDEQYS. The CDR3 region has the DNA TGTGCCAGCAGTTTAGGGACAGGGGAGGTAGACGAGCAGTACTCC.

DNA for the CDR3: TGCGCCAGCAGCGAGGGACAGGGCGGCTATGGCTACACCTTC. Its translation is CASSEGQGGYGYTF. The V and J genes are TRBV5-1 and TRBJ1-2; TRBD1 agrees at 9 bases. J gave up 4 bases and V 4 bases, and 5 bases lay outside the gene matches. Germline CDR1 and CDR2: SGHRS and YFSETQ. This CDR3 is 14 amino acids long.

This clonotype turned up a few times. This rearrangement joins TRBV28 to TRBJ2-7; 8 bases fit TRBD1. The ends lost 3 bases at V and 2 bases at J; junction bases unmatched: 3. Per the germline V gene, CDR1 is MDHEN and CDR2 is SYDVKM. This CDR3 spans 14 amino acids. The CDR3 sequence is CASSFGRGPYEQYF. As DNA, the CDR3 is TGTGCCAGCAGTTTCGGCAGGGGGCCCTACGAGCAGTACTTC. Full variable domain (missing parts from reference TRBV28 and TRBJ2-7): DVKVTQSSRYLVKRTGEKVFLECVQDMDHENMFWYRQDPGLGLRLIYFSYDVKMKEKGDIPEGYSVSREKKERFSLILESASTNQTSMYLCASSFGRGPYEQYFGPGTRLTVT.

This clonotype was counted only a few times. V and J are TRBV9 and TRBJ2-3, with 7 bases lining up with TRBD2. The V and J ends lost 0 bases and 6 bases, in that order; junction bases with no gene match: 10. Germline CDR1 reads SGDLS; CDR2 reads YYNGEE. This CDR3 contains 16 residues. The CDR3 protein is CASSVVQGGPADTQYF. CDR3 nucleotide sequence: TGTGCCAGCAGCGTAGTGCAGGGAGGGCCGGCCGATACGCAGTATTTT.

The chain combines TRBV20-1 with TRBJ2-7; 9 bases line up with TRBD1. CDR1 DFQATT and CDR2 SNEGSKA come from the germline V gene (reference sequence). The J segment lost 5 bases and the V segment lost 3 bases, leaving 5 bases of the junction unmatched. The CDR3 length is 13 residues. CDR3 nucleotide sequence: TGCAGTGCTAGGGGACAGGGAACCCACGAGCAGTACTTC. Its translation is CSARGQGTHEQYF.

This chain connects TRBV27 to TRBJ1-5, with D perhaps TRBD1 (5 bases). CDR1 is MNHEY and CDR2 is SMNVEV in the germline V gene (reference sequence). Trimming cost V 6 bases and J 2 bases, with 17 bases left between them. The CDR3 covers 16 residues. The CDR3 spells CASSLTRRGGNQPQHF. CDR3 DNA sequence: TGTGCCAGCAGCCTTACCAGACGAGGGGGCAATCAGCCCCAGCATTTT.